A single sample is the source of the 14 T cell receptor beta chains below, sequenced in a study of shared clonotypes between healthy human individuals. TCRdb's copy holds only in-frame clones and misses some; the assay was immunoSEQ multiplex PCR. The table lists millions of clones, roughly 96% of them singletons. The specimen sequenced was naive CD4+ T cells sorted from blood. Subset defined: CD45RA+ positively selected. All receptors come from a man younger than 35 in good health.

J is TRBJ2-2 and V is TRBV5-1; 7 positions match TRBD1. This CDR3 is built from 16 residues. V trimming: 0 bases; J trimming: 6 bases; junction bases outside the gene matches: 8. Germline-derived CDR1 and CDR2 are SGHRS and YFSETQ. The DNA for the CDR3 is TGCGCCAGCAGCTTGGACGCGTTCCAGGGGGCCGGGGAGCTGTTTTTT. This encodes CASSLDAFQGAGELFF.

V and J are TRBV19 and TRBJ2-2; D call uncertain. Germline CDR1 LNHDA, CDR2 SQIVND (reference sequence). This CDR3 has 14 residues. V was shortened by 6 bases and J by 0 bases, with 8 bases between the two germline ends. The CDR3: CASRHSTNTGELFF. The DNA for the CDR3 is TGTGCCAGTAGACATTCTACGAACACCGGGGAGCTGTTTTTT.

About this clone: Additional DNA sequences in this sample encode the identical CDR3. The chain has TRBV7-9 and TRBJ1-1, with D possibly matching TRBD1 (5 bases). Germline CDR1 reads SEHNR; CDR2 reads FQNEAQ (reference sequence). V was clipped by 3 bases and J by 1 base, with 9 bases between them. The CDR3 totals 14 residues. The DNA for the CDR3 is TGTGCCAGCAGCTTGGGGACGGGGAACACTGAAGCTTTCTTT. This codes for CASSLGTGNTEAFF.

The genes are TRBV4-1 and TRBJ1-6, with 10 bases lining up with TRBD1. CDR3 length: 16 amino acids. The trim removed 3 bases at V and 8 bases at J, leaving 7 bases unmatched. Germline V gene lookup returns CDR1 MGHRA and CDR2 YSYEKL. The CDR3 DNA reads as TGCGCCAGCAGCCAGGGGGGGACAGGGGAGTATTCACCCCTCCACTTT. Protein product: CASSQGGTGEYSPLHF.

The V call is TRBV28, the J call TRBJ2-7, with D unclear. V was clipped by 7 bases and J by 4 bases, with 17 bases between them. CDR3 length: 14 residues. Germline CDR1 MDHEN, CDR2 SYDVKM. CDR3 sequence (DNA): TGTGCCAGCAAAGCCGGGTCACCTGGGTACGAGCAGTACTTC. It specifies CASKAGSPGYEQYF.

With respect to this clone: Other DNA sequences within the sample encode an identical CDR3. CDR3 nucleotide sequence: TGTGCCAGCGGACGGGGCTACGAGCAGTACTTC. It is translated as CASGRGYEQYF. The V gene is TRBV6-5, the J gene TRBJ2-7; possible D gene TRBD2, 5 bases. CDR1 MNHEY and CDR2 SVGAGI come from the germline V gene. CDR3 length: 11 residues. Trimming stripped 8 bases from V and 3 bases from J, with 8 bases between.

This clone was seen just once. The chain uses TRBV5-6 and TRBJ2-1, with D perhaps assigned TRBD1 or TRBD2 (5 bases each). The CDR3 sequence is 13 residues long. Per the germline V gene, CDR1 is SGHDT and CDR2 is YYEEEE. V shed 4 bases and J shed 8 bases, with 13 bases lying between them. The CDR3 loop is CASSMGTADEQFF. For the CDR3, the DNA is TGTGCCAGCAGCATGGGGACCGCGGATGAGCAGTTCTTC.

The chain couples TRBV10-3 to TRBJ1-2; TRBD1 matches 9 bases. V was pared by 5 bases and J by 4 bases, with 5 bases of the junction left unmatched. The CDR3 runs to 14 residues. Per germline, CDR1 ENHRY and CDR2 SYGVKD. CDR3 in amino acids: CAISSQGAVYGYTF. CDR3 coding DNA: TGTGCCATCAGTTCACAGGGGGCGGTCTATGGCTACACCTTC.

The chain joins TRBV28 to TRBJ2-5, with D possibly matching TRBD1 (5 bases). Germline CDR1 MDHEN, CDR2 SYDVKM. With 6 bases removed from V and 4 bases from J, the gap between germline ends came to 18 bases. The CDR3 sequence is 15 residues long. The CDR3: CASRLQGALGETQYF. The CDR3 bases are TGTGCCAGCAGACTTCAAGGGGCGCTCGGAGAGACCCAGTACTTC.

In this sample, this clone turned up once. The rearrangement links TRBV6-1 to TRBJ1-5; no clear D gene. The V gene lost 6 bases and the J gene lost 5 bases, with 14 bases spanning the gap. Germline-derived CDR1 and CDR2 are MNHNS and SASEGT. The CDR3 has 14 residues. CDR3: CASRGRQEHQPQHF. The DNA for the CDR3 is TGTGCCAGCAGGGGGAGGCAGGAACATCAGCCCCAGCATTTT.

The chain has TRBV7-6 and TRBJ2-5, with D hard to call. Germline CDR1 and CDR2: SGHVS and FNYEAQ. The V and J ends lost 0 bases and 5 bases respectively, with 10 bases between them. CDR3 length: 14 residues. The CDR3 region is CASSLAYVGETQYF. The CDR3 DNA reads TGTGCCAGCAGCTTAGCGTATGTTGGTGAGACCCAGTACTTC.

This chain links TRBV27 with TRBJ2-5; D gene uncertain. Trimming stripped 5 bases from V and 0 bases from J, with 7 bases between. Per the germline V gene, CDR1 is MNHEY and CDR2 is SMNVEV (reference sequence). The CDR3 extends over 13 amino acids. CDR3 in amino acids: CASSRTDQETQYF. CDR3 DNA sequence: TGTGCCAGCAGTCGAACAGACCAAGAGACCCAGTACTTC.

The V and J genes are TRBV14 and TRBJ1-4; TRBD1 matches at 7 bases. Germline V gene data show CDR1 as SGHDN and CDR2 as FVKESK. The V and J ends lost 4 bases and 8 bases, in that order; junction bases with no gene match: 13. CDR3 size: 16 residues. The CDR3 protein is CASSPVGGTVAEKLFF. The CDR3 DNA sequence: TGTGCCAGCAGCCCCGTGGGGGGGACAGTAGCCGAAAAACTGTTTTTT.

For this clone: Other DNA sequences in the sample encode the same CDR3. The rearrangement uses TRBV18 and TRBJ1-1; the D is unclear. Trimming removed 6 bases at V and 1 base at J, with 9 bases between. Germline V CDR1 and CDR2: KGHSH, LQKENI. The CDR3 is 13 amino acids. The CDR3 sequence: CASSPRENTEAFF. In DNA, the CDR3 is TGTGCCAGCTCGCCCCGGGAGAACACTGAAGCTTTCTTT. Complete variable domain (other parts from reference TRBV18 and TRBJ1-1): NAGVMQNPRHLVRRRGQEARLRCSPMKGHSHVYWYRQLPEEGLKFMVYLQKENIIDESGMPKERFSAEFPKEGPSILRIQQVVRGDSAAYFCASSPRENTEAFFGQGTRLTVV.